The table lists the clone carrying this T cell receptor beta chain with many counts. The junction departs from the called germline gene at one end, perhaps through a read error. CDR1 and CDR2 (germline): LGHNA, YSLEER. CDR3 length equals 15 residues. This sample was taken from a study of T cells of healthy individuals. TCRdb reprocessed the 5' RACE reads via MiXCR and lists one record per CDR3 protein. The sample carries about 53,000 distinct CDR3 sequences, about 14% recorded once. The V gene is TRBV4-3, the J gene TRBJ1-4; no definite D call. This receptor was obtained from a human donor in good health. CDR3 sequence: CASSQSRATNGKLFF. The CDR3, as DNA: TGCGCCAGCAGCCAATCCCGCGCAACTAATGGAAAACTGTTTTTT.